Sequencing of this TCR beta chain was carried out in a study of PD-1 and CTLA-4 blockade in melanoma. Germline CDR1 is KGHDR and CDR2 is SFDVKD. There are 13 residues in the CDR3. J gave up 3 bases and V 7 bases, and 1 base lay outside the gene matches. Data came from immunoSEQ multiplex PCR; TCRdb stores just in-frame clones and leaves some out. The repertoire has tens of thousands of clones, more than 85% of them found once; the top ten carry roughly 9%. V and J are TRBV24-1 and TRBJ1-1; 10 bases match TRBD1. The source is a human donor with melanoma. The sequences come from CD8+ T cells from peripheral blood, collected from a patient given anti-PD-1 treatment. CDR3 sequence: CATRGTGDTEAFF. CDR3 nucleotide sequence: TGTGCCACCAGAGGGACAGGGGACACTGAAGCTTTCTTT.